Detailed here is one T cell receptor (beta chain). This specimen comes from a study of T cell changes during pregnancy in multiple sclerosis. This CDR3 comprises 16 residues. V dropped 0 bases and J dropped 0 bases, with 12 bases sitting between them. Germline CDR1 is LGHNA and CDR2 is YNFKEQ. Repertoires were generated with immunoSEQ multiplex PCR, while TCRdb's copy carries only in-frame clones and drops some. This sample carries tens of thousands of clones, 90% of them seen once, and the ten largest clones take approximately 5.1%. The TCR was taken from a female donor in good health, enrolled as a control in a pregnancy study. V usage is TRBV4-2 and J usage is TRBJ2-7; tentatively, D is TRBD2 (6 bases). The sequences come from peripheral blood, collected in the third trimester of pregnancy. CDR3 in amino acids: CASSQERGDPSYEQYF. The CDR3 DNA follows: TGTGCCAGCAGCCAAGAACGCGGGGACCCCTCCTACGAGCAGTACTTC.